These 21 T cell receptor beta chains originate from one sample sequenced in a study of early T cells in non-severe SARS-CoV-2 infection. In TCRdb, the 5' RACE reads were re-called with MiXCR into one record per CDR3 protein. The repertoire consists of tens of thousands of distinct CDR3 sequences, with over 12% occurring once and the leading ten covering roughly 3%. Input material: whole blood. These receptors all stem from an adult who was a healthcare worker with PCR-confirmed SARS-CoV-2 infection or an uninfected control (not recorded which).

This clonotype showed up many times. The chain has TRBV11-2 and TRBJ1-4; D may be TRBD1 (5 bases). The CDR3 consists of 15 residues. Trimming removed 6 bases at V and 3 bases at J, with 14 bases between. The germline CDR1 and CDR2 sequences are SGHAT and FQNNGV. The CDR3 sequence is CASRGRGGPNEKLFF. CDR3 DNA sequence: TGTGCCAGCAGGGGGAGGGGAGGACCTAATGAAAAACTGTTTTTT.

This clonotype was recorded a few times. Written as DNA, the CDR3 is TGTGCCAGCAGCTTCAAGCCGGCGAACACCGGGGAGCTGTTTTTT. This sequence encodes CASSFKPANTGELFF. This sequence joins TRBV11-3 and TRBJ2-2; D unclear. The CDR3 spans 15 residues. V shed 3 bases and J shed 0 bases, with 8 bases lying between them. CDR1 and CDR2 (germline): SGHNT, YENEEA.

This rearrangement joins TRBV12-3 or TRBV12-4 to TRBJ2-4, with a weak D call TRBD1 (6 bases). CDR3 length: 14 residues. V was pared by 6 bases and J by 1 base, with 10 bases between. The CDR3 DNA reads TGTGCCAGCAGGAGGGACACGGCCAAAAACATTCAGTACTTC. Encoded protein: CASRRDTAKNIQYF.

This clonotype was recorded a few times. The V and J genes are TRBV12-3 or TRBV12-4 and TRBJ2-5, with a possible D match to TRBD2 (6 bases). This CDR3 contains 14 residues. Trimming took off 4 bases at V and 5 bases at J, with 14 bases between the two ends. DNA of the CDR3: TGTGCCAGCAGTTCCAGCCGGGAGCGGGAGACCCAGTACTTC. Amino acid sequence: CASSSSRERETQYF.

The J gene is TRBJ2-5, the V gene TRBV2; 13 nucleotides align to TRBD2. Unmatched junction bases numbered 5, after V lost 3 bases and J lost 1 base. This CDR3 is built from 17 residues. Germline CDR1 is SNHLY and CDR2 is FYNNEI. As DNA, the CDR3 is TGTGCCAGCAGTGAGATGGGACTAGCGGGGATCCAAGAGACCCAGTACTTC. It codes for CASSEMGLAGIQETQYF.

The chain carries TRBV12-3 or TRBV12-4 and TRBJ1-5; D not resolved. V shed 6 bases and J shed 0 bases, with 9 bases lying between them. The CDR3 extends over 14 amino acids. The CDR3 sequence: CASRASSSNQPQHF. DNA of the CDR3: TGTGCCAGCAGGGCATCCTCTAGCAATCAGCCCCAGCATTTT.

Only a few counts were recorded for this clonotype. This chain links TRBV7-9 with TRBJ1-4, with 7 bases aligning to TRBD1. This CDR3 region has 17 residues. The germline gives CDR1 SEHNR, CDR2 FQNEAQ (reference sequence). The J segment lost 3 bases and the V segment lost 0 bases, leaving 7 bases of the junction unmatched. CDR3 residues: CASSLAAFGTANEKLFF. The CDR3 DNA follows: TGTGCCAGCAGCTTAGCGGCCTTCGGGACAGCTAATGAAAAACTGTTTTTT.

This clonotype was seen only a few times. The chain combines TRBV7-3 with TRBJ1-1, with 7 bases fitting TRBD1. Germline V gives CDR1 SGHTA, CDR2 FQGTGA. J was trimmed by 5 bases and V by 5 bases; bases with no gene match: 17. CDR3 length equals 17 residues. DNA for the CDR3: TGTGCCAGCAGCCAGATGGCCGTACGAGGGGGCCGGACTGAAGCTTTCTTT. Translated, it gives CASSQMAVRGGRTEAFF.

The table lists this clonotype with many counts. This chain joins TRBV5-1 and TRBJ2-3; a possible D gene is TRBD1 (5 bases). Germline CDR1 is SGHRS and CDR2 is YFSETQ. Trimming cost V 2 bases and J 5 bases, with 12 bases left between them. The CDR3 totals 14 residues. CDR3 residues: CASSLAAGRDTQYF. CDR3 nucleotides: TGCGCCAGCAGCTTAGCCGCAGGGCGAGATACGCAGTATTTT.

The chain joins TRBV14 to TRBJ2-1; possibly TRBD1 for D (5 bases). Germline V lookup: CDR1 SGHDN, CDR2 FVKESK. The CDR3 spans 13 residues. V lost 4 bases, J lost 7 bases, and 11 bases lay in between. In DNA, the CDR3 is TGTGCCAGCAGCCTTATTAGGGGTAATGAGCAGTTCTTC. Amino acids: CASSLIRGNEQFF.

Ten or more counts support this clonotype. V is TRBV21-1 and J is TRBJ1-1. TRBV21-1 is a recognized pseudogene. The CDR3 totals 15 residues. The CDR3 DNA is TGTGCCAGCAGCAAAGAGGAGGGGAGGGGCACTGAAGCTTTCTTT. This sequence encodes CASSKEEGRGTEAFF.

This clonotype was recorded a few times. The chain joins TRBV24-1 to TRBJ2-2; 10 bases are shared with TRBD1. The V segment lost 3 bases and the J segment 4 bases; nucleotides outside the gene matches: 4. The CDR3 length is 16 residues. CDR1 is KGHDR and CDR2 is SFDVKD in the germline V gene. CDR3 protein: CATSDGQGVVTGELFF. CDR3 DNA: TGTGCCACCAGTGATGGACAGGGGGTTGTCACCGGGGAGCTGTTTTTT.

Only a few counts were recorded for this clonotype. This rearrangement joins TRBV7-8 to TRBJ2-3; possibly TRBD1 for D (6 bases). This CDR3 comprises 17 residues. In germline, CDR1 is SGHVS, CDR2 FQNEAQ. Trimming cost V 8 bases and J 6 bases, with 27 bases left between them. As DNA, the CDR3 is TGTGCCAGCGTTCAGGGGTGGCTAGCCGGGCTGGGGGATACGCAGTATTTT. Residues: CASVQGWLAGLGDTQYF.

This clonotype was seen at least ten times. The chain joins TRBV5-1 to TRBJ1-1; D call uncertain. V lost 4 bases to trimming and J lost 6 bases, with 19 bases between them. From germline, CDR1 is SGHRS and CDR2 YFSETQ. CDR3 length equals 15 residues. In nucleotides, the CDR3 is TGCGCCAGCAGCCCCGGGCCCAGTAGCAGGTCTGAAGCTTTCTTT. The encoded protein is CASSPGPSSRSEAFF.

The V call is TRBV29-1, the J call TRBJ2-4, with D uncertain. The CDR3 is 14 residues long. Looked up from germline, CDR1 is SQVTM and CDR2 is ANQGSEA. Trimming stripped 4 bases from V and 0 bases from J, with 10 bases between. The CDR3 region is CSVAQGRAKNIQYF. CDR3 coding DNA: TGCAGCGTTGCACAAGGACGAGCCAAAAACATTCAGTACTTC.

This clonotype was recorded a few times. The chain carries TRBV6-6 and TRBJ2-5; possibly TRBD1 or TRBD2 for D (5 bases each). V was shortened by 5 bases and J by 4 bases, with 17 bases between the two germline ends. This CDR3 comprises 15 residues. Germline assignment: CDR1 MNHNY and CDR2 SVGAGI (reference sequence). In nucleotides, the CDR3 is TGTGCCAGCAGTCCACCCCGGGGCGACATAGAGACCCAGTACTTC. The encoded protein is CASSPPRGDIETQYF.

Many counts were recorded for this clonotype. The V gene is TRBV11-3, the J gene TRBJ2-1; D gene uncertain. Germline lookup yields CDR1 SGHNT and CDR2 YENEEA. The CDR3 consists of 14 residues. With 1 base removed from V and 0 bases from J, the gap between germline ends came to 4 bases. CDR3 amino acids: CASSLGYSYNEQFF. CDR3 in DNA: TGTGCCAGCAGCTTAGGTTACTCCTACAATGAGCAGTTCTTC.

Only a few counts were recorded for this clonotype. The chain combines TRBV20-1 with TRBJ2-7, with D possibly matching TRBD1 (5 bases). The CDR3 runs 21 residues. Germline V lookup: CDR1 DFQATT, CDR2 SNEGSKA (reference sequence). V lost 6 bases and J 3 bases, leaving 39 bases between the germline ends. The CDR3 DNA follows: TGCAGTGCCGAGCCCCTCCCGGGCCGCACGCACGCCGCGACAGTATTCTACGAGCAGTACTTC. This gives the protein CSAEPLPGRTHAATVFYEQYF.

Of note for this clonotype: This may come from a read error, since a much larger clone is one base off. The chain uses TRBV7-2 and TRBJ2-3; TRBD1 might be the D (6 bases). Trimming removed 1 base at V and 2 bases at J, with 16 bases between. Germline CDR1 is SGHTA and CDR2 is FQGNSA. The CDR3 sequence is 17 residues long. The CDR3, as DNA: TGTGCCAGCAGCTTAGGTGGACAGTGGGGAGTCACAGATACGCAGTATTTT. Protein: CASSLGGQWGVTDTQYF.

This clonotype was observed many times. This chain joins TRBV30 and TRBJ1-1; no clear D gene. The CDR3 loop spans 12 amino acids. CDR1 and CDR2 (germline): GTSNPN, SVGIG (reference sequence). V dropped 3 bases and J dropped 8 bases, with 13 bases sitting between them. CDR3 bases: TGTGCCTGGAGCCACACTCGGGGAGAAGCTTTCTTT. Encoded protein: CAWSHTRGEAFF. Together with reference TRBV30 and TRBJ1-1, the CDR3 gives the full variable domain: SQTIHQWPATLVQPVGSPLSLECTVEGTSNPNLYWYRQAAGRGLQLLFYSVGIGQISSEVPQNLSASRPQDRQFILSSKKLLLSDSGFYLCAWSHTRGEAFFGQGTRLTVV.

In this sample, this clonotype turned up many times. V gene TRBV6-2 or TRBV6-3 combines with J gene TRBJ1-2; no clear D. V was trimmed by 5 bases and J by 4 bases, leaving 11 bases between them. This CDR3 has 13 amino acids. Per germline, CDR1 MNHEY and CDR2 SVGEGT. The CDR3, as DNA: TGTGCCAGCAGTGACGCGCATAGCTATGGCTACACCTTC. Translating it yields CASSDAHSYGYTF.